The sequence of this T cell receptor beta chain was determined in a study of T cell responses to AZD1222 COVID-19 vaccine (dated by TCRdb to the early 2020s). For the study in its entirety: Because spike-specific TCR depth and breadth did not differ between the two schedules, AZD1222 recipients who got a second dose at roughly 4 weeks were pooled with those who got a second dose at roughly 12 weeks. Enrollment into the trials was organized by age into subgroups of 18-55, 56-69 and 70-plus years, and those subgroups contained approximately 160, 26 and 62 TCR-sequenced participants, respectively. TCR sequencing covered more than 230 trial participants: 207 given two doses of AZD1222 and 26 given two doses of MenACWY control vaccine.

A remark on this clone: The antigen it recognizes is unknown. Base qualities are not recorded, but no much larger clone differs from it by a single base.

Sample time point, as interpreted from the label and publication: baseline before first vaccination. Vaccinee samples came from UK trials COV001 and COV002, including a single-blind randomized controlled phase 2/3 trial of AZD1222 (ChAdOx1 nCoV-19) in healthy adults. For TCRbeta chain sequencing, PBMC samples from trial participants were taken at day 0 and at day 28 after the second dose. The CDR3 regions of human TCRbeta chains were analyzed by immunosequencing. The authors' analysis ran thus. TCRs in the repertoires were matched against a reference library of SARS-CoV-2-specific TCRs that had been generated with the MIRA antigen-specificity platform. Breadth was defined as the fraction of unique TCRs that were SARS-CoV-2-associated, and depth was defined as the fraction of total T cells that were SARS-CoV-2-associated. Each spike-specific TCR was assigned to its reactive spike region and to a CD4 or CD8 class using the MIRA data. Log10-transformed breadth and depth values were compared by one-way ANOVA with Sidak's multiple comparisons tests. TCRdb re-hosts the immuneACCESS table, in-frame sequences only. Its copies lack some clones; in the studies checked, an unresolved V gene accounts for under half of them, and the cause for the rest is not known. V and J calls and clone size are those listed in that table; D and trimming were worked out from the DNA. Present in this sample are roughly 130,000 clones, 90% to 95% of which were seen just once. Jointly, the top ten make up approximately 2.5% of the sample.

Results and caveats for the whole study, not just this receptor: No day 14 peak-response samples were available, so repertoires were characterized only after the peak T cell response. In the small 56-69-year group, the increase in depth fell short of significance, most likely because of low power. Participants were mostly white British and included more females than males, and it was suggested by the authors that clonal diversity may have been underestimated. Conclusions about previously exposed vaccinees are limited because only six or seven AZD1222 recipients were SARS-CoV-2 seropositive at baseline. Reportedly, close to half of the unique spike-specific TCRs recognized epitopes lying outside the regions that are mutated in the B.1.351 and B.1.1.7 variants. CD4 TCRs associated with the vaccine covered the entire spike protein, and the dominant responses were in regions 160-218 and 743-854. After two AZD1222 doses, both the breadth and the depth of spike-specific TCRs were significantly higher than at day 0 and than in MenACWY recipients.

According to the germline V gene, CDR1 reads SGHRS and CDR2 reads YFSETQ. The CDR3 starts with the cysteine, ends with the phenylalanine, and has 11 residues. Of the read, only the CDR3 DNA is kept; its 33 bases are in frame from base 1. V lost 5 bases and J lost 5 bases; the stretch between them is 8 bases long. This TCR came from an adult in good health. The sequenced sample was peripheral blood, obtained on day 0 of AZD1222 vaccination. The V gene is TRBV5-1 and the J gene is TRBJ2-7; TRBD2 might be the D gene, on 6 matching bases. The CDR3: CASRRGNEQYF. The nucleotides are TGCGCCAGCAGACGGGGGAACGAGCAGTACTTC. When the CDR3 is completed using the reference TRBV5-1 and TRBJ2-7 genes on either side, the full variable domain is KAGVTQTPRYLIKTRGQQVTLSCSPISGHRSVSWYQQTPGQGLQFLFEYFSETQRNKGNFPGRFSGRQFSNSRSEMNVSTLELGDSALYLCASRRGNEQYFGPGTRLTVT.